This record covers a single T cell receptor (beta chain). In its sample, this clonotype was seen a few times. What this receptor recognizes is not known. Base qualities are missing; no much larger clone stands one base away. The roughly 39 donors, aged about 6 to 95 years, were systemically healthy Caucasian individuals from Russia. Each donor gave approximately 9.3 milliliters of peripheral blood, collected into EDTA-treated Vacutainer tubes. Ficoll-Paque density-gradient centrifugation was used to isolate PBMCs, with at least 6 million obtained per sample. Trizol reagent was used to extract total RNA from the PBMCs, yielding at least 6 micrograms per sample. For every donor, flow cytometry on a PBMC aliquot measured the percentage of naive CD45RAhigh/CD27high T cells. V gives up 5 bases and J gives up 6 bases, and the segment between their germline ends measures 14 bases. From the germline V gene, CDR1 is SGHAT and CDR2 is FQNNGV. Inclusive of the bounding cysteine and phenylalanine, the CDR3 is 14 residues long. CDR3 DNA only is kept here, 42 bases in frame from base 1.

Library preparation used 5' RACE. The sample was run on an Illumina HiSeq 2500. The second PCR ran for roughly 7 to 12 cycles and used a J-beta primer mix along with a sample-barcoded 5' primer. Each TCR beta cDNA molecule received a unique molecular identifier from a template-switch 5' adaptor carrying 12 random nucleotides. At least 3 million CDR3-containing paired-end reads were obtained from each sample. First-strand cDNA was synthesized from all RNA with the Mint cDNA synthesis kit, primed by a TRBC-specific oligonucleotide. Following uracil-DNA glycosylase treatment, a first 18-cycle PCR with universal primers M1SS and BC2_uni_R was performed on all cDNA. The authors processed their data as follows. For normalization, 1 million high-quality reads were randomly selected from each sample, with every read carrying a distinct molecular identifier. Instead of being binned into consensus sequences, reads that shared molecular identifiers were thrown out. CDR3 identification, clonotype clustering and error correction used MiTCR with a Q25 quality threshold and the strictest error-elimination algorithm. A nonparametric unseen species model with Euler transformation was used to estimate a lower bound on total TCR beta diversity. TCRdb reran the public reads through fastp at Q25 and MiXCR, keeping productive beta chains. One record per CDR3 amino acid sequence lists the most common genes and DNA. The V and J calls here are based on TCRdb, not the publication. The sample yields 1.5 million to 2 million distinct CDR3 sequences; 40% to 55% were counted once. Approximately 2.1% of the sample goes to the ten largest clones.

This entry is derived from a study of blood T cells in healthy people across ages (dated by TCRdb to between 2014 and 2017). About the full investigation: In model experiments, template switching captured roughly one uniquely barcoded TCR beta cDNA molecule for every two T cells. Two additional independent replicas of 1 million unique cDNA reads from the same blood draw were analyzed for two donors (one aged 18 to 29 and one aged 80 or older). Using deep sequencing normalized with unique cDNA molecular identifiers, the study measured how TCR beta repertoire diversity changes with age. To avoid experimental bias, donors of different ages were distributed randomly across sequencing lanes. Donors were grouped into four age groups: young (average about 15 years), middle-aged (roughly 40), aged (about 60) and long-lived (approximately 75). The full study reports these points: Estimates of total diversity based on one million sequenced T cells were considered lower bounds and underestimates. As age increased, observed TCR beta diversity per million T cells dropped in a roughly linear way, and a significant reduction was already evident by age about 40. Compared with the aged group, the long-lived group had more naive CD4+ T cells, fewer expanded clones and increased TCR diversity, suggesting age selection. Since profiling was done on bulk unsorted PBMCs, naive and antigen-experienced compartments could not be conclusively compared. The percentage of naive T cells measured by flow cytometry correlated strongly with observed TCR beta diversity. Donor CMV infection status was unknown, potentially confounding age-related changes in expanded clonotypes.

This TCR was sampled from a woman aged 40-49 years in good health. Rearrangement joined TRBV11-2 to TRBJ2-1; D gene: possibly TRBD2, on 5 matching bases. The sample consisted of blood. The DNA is TGTGCCAGCAGCCCGGAAACTAGATTCAATGAGCAGTTCTTC. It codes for CASSPETRFNEQFF. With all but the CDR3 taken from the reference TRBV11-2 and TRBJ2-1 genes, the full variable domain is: EAGVAQSPRYKIIEKRQSVAFWCNPISGHATLYWYQQILGQGPKLLIQFQNNGVVDDSQLPKDRFSAERLKGVDSTLKIQPAKLEDSAVYLCASSPETRFNEQFFGPGTRLTVL.